A single sample gave rise to the 12 T cell receptor beta chains below, sequenced in a study of T cells in Graves' hyperthyroidism and ophthalmopathy. Amplified TCR beta CDR3 regions came from RNA transcripts. During a first-round RT-PCR of the TCR CDR3, the HTBI primer set was used. In TCRdb, the multiplex PCR reads were re-called with MiXCR into one record per CDR3 protein. The sample contains approximately 400,000 distinct CDR3 sequences, about 15% of which appear only once. The sequenced sample was blood. The receptors originated from a woman in her 30s with Graves' hyperthyroidism.

This clonotype occurred many times. CDR3 sequence reads: CASSQRDSKRDTQYF. CDR3 nucleotide sequence: TGTGCCAGCAGCCAGCGGGACTCCAAGAGGGATACGCAGTATTTT. The gene calls are TRBV3-1 and TRBJ2-3; perhaps TRBD2 as D (6 bases). This CDR3 comprises 15 residues. Trimming removed 3 bases at V and 6 bases at J, with 16 bases between. The germline V gene encodes CDR1 LGHDT and CDR2 YNNKEL (reference sequence).

Only a few counts were recorded for this clonotype. The V call is TRBV13, the J call TRBJ1-5; maybe TRBD1 (5 bases). Germline-derived CDR1 and CDR2 are PRHDT and FYEKMQ (reference sequence). This CDR3 has 14 amino acids. The V gene lost 6 bases and the J gene lost 11 bases, with 20 bases spanning the gap. The CDR3 DNA reads as TGTGCCAGCAGTTCGTCCGGGGGGTCGAGGGCCCAGCATTTT. It codes for CASSSSGGSRAQHF.

A note on this clonotype: This may be a read error, as it is one base from a much larger clone. The chain carries TRBV6-1 and TRBJ2-1; 13 nucleotides align to TRBD2. CDR1 is MNHNS and CDR2 is SASEGT in the germline V gene. The ends lost 10 bases at V and 11 bases at J; junction bases unmatched: 11. CDR3 length: 14 residues. DNA of the CDR3: TGTGCCACCGAACGGACTAGCGGGAGTAATAAGCAGTTCTTC. Its translation is CATERTSGSNKQFF.

This clonotype was seen only a few times. The CDR3 loop reads CASSHRSGSQAAEQFF. In nucleotides, the CDR3 is TGTGCCAGCAGCCACCGAAGCGGGAGCCAGGCAGCTGAGCAGTTCTTC. The rearrangement uses TRBV3-1 and TRBJ2-1; TRBD2 agrees at 8 bases. CDR3 length equals 16 residues. Unmatched junction bases numbered 13, after V lost 3 bases and J lost 9 bases. Germline V CDR1 and CDR2: LGHDT, YNNKEL (reference sequence).

The table lists this clonotype with a few counts. This chain connects TRBV6-4 to TRBJ2-3, with 7 bases lining up with TRBD2. CDR1 is MRHNA and CDR2 is SNTAGT in the germline V gene. This CDR3 comprises 14 residues. V lost 6 bases, J lost 4 bases, and 7 bases stayed unmatched. CDR3 nucleotide sequence: TGTGCCAGCAGCCCTGGACTAGAGGCAGATACGCAGTATTTT. This codes for CASSPGLEADTQYF.

In its sample, this clonotype was seen a few times. V and J are TRBV13 and TRBJ2-3; perhaps TRBD2 as D (7 bases). V was clipped by 5 bases and J by 1 base, with 13 bases between them. Looked up from germline, CDR1 is PRHDT and CDR2 is FYEKMQ (reference sequence). This CDR3 spans 15 amino acids. The CDR3, as DNA: TGTGCCAGCAGCCAAGGGGGGGTGGGCACAGATACGCAGTATTTT. Translated: CASSQGGVGTDTQYF. The variable domain in full, completed from reference TRBV13 and TRBJ2-3, reads AAGVIQSPRHLIKEKRETATLKCYPIPRHDTVYWYQQGPGQDPQFLISFYEKMQSDKGSIPDRFSAQQFSDYHSELNMSSLELGDSALYFCASSQGGVGTDTQYFGPGTRLTVL.

This clonotype was seen ten or more times. V is TRBV9 and J is TRBJ2-5; D is possibly TRBD1 (7 bases). Germline V gives CDR1 SGDLS, CDR2 YYNGEE. The CDR3 loop spans 16 amino acids. V was pared by 1 base and J by 3 bases, with 16 bases between. The CDR3 is CASSVSGGTFKETQYF. The CDR3 DNA follows: TGTGCCAGCAGCGTATCAGGGGGGACATTTAAAGAGACCCAGTACTTC.

This clonotype showed up many times. The V and J genes are TRBV7-2 and TRBJ2-7; 8 nucleotides match TRBD2. The J segment lost 1 base and the V segment lost 5 bases, leaving 4 bases of the junction unmatched. The germline V gene encodes CDR1 SGHTA and CDR2 FQGNSA. The CDR3 consists of 14 residues. The CDR3 is CASSATSVSYEQYF. The DNA of the CDR3 is TGTGCCAGCAGCGCGACTAGCGTTTCCTACGAGCAGTACTTC.

This clonotype was observed a few times. The chain links TRBV19 to TRBJ2-1, with 14 positions matching TRBD2. V lost 6 bases, J lost 9 bases, and 7 bases stayed unmatched. Germline V gene sequence: CDR1 LNHDA, CDR2 SQIVND (reference sequence). The CDR3 extends over 15 amino acids. This CDR3 is CASRSGTSGGGEQFF. CDR3 DNA: TGTGCCAGTAGGTCCGGGACTAGCGGGGGAGGTGAGCAGTTCTTC.

The V gene is TRBV20-1, the J gene TRBJ2-1; TRBD2 agrees at 10 bases. This CDR3 region has 15 residues. Trimming took 5 bases from V and 8 from J; bases not matched to a gene: 12. Germline CDR1 DFQATT, CDR2 SNEGSKA (reference sequence). The CDR3 spells CSAEEPSGSVHEQFF. The CDR3, as DNA: TGCAGTGCTGAAGAACCTAGCGGGAGCGTGCATGAGCAGTTCTTC.

CDR3 region: CASSINSGPSYEQYF. The CDR3, as DNA: TGTGCCAGCAGCATAAATAGCGGACCCTCCTACGAGCAGTACTTC. The chain uses TRBV7-2 and TRBJ2-7, with D possibly being TRBD2 (6 bases). The CDR3 spans 15 residues. V was clipped by 5 bases and J by 0 bases, with 14 bases between them. Germline V gene sequence: CDR1 SGHTA, CDR2 FQGNSA.

With respect to this clonotype: Germline and junction disagree at one end, which may indicate a read error. The chain uses TRBV5-1 and TRBJ2-2, with a weak D call TRBD1 (7 bases). Looked up from germline, CDR1 is SGHRS and CDR2 is YFSETQ. This CDR3 is 15 amino acids long. The CDR3 loop reads CAGSPGDSYTGELFF. CDR3 coding DNA: TGCGCCGGCAGCCCGGGGGACAGCTACACCGGGGAGCTGTTTTTT.